Below, one T cell receptor (beta chain) is given with its context. The antigen is unknown. This specimen comes from a study of cytotoxic CD8 clonotypes in ibrutinib-treated CLL. Sequencing used immunoSEQ multiplex PCR; TCRdb keeps in-frame clones, though not all of them. The sample yields approximately 20,000 clones, approximately 84% seen once. CDR3 size: 17 residues. The junction had 6 bases not matched to a gene; V was cut back by 4 bases and J by 0 bases. CDR1 SGHTS and CDR2 YDEGEE come from the germline V gene. Study-level results: Clonality was elevated at ibrutinib response and had returned toward baseline at progression.

The input for sequencing was PBMCs, taken before ibrutinib treatment. This sequence joins TRBV5-8 and TRBJ2-6, with 8 positions matching TRBD1. The TCR sequence derives from a human donor with chronic lymphocytic leukemia. The CDR3 loop is CASSRGQDFSGANVLTF. In DNA form, the CDR3 reads TGTGCCAGCAGCCGGGGACAGGACTTCTCTGGGGCCAACGTCCTGACTTTC.